Below are 16 T cell receptor beta chains sequenced from a single sample in a study of shared clonotypes between healthy human individuals. Some clones are missing from TCRdb's copy, which holds only in-frame ones; the method was immunoSEQ multiplex PCR. The sample records some 490,000 clones, around 73% being singletons. The material sequenced was PBMCs. Receptors were obtained from a woman aged 40 to 50 in good health. Some clones in this sample may be carry-over from other donors' samples.

The CDR3 DNA sequence: TGTGCCAGCTCACCCTTGACAGGGGATGGCTACACCTTC. It translates to CASSPLTGDGYTF. The chain has TRBV18 and TRBJ1-2, with TRBD1 matching over 8 bases. V gave up 3 bases and J gave up 6 bases; unmatched junction bases: 3. The CDR3 consists of 13 residues. CDR1 is KGHSH, CDR2 LQKENI, per germline.

About this clone: This likely reflects a read error, since a far larger clone is one base away. The chain is built from TRBV28 and TRBJ1-1; 8 bases are shared with TRBD1. The CDR3 is made up of 15 amino acids. Germline V CDR1 and CDR2: MDHEN, SYDVKM. CDR3 DNA sequence: TGTGCCAGCAGCCCCGGGACAGGACACTCCACTGAAGCTCTCTTT. This sequence encodes CASSPGTGHSTEALF.

The chain uses TRBV9 and TRBJ2-1; D remains ambiguous. CDR3 size: 14 residues. V lost 0 bases and J lost 5, with 9 bases in between. The germline V gene encodes CDR1 SGDLS and CDR2 YYNGEE. CDR3 sequence reads: CASSVGMGNNEQFF. Written as DNA, the CDR3 is TGTGCCAGCAGCGTAGGGATGGGGAACAATGAGCAGTTCTTC. The full variable domain, rest sourced from reference TRBV9 and TRBJ2-1, is DSGVTQTPKHLITATGQRVTLRCSPRSGDLSVYWYQQSLDQGLQFLIQYYNGEERAKGNILERFSAQQFPDLHSELNLSSLELGDSALYFCASSVGMGNNEQFFGPGTRLTVL.

The chain joins TRBV28 to TRBJ2-7; 13 nucleotides agree with TRBD2. The CDR3 runs 16 residues. CDR1 MDHEN and CDR2 SYDVKM come from the germline V gene. The V segment lost 5 bases and the J segment 6 bases; nucleotides outside the gene matches: 10. In DNA, the CDR3 is TGTGCCAGCAGTATGGGACTAGCGGGACCTTTGAGCGAGCAGTACTTC. It encodes CASSMGLAGPLSEQYF.

The chain is built from TRBV2 and TRBJ1-2; D not resolved. This CDR3 is built from 12 residues. The V gene lost 7 bases and the J gene lost 6 bases, with 12 bases spanning the gap. In germline, CDR1 is SNHLY, CDR2 FYNNEI. CDR3 sequence: CASKREGDGYTF. The CDR3 bases are TGTGCCAGCAAGCGGGAAGGCGATGGCTACACCTTC.

V usage is TRBV10-3 and J usage is TRBJ1-4, with TRBD1 identical over 7 bases. V trimming: 5 bases; J trimming: 8 bases; junction bases outside the gene matches: 8. CDR1 is ENHRY and CDR2 is SYGVKD in the germline V gene. This CDR3 contains 14 residues. The CDR3 loop reads CAISSGTEQEKLFF. In nucleotides, the CDR3 is TGTGCCATCAGTTCCGGGACAGAACAAGAAAAACTGTTTTTT.

This chain uses TRBV7-7 with TRBJ2-7; no clear D. V shed 1 base and J shed 5 bases, with 9 bases lying between them. The CDR3 totals 13 residues. Germline loops: CDR1 SSHAT, CDR2 FNYEAQ (reference sequence). The CDR3: CASSLDRYDEQYF. The CDR3 nucleotides read TGTGCCAGCAGCTTAGATCGTTATGACGAGCAGTACTTC.

For this clone: The same CDR3 also results from other DNA sequences found in this sample. J is TRBJ1-4 and V is TRBV28; D remains unclear. V lost 2 bases, J lost 8 bases, and 3 bases lay in between. The CDR3 sequence is 11 residues long. The germline gives CDR1 MDHEN, CDR2 SYDVKM. CDR3 DNA: TGTGCCAGCAGTTTAGGGGAAAAACTGTTTTTT. It encodes CASSLGEKLFF.

The V gene is TRBV10-3, the J gene TRBJ2-1; 7 nucleotides agree with TRBD1. V lost 6 bases, J lost 4 bases, and 6 bases stayed unmatched. The CDR3 spans 14 residues. Germline V gene data show CDR1 as ENHRY and CDR2 as SYGVKD. The CDR3 DNA is TGTGCCATCAGCAGGGACAGAAATTACAATGAGCAGTTCTTC. This gives the protein CAISRDRNYNEQFF.

The gene calls are TRBV4-2 and TRBJ2-7; D might be TRBD1 (5 bases). CDR1 LGHNA and CDR2 YNFKEQ come from the germline V gene. The ends were cut back, 0 bases at V and 0 bases at J, with 12 bases in the middle. This CDR3 has 16 residues. CDR3 DNA sequence: TGTGCCAGCAGCCAAGAGGGTACAGGCGACTCCTACGAGCAGTACTTC. Protein sequence: CASSQEGTGDSYEQYF.

The chain carries TRBV30 and TRBJ1-4, with 8 bases aligning to TRBD1. Germline V gene sequence: CDR1 GTSNPN, CDR2 SVGIG (reference sequence). The CDR3 is 15 residues long. V gave up 1 base and J gave up 3 bases; unmatched junction bases: 4. The CDR3 DNA follows: TGTGCCTGGAGTGGAGCAGGGGGCGCTAATGAAAAACTGTTTTTT. Amino acids: CAWSGAGGANEKLFF.

The J gene is TRBJ1-5, the V gene TRBV6-6; D might be TRBD1 (5 bases). This CDR3 spans 16 amino acids. V was cut by 2 bases and J by 1 base, with 12 bases left in between. CDR1 is MNHNY, CDR2 SVGAGI, per germline (reference sequence). This CDR3 is CASSYPGGGSNQPQHF. DNA for the CDR3: TGTGCCAGCAGTTACCCCGGGGGAGGGAGCAATCAGCCCCAGCATTTT.

The rearrangement joins TRBV2 to TRBJ2-7; 8 nucleotides align to TRBD2. Per germline, CDR1 SNHLY and CDR2 FYNNEI. The V and J ends lost 7 bases and 5 bases, in that order; junction bases with no gene match: 7. This CDR3 is built from 13 residues. DNA for the CDR3: TGTGCCAGCATAAGGCGGGAGGCGAACGAGCAGTACTTC. Translated, it gives CASIRREANEQYF.

The genes are TRBV18 and TRBJ2-3, with TRBD1 identical over 9 bases. The CDR3 covers 15 residues. The germline V gene encodes CDR1 KGHSH and CDR2 LQKENI. V was pared by 4 bases and J by 2 bases, with 4 bases of the junction left unmatched. For the CDR3, the DNA is TGTGCCAGCTCACGACAGGGGGAACCCACAGATACGCAGTATTTT. Its protein product is CASSRQGEPTDTQYF. The variable domain in full, with the rest retrieved from reference TRBV18 and TRBJ2-3, is NAGVMQNPRHLVRRRGQEARLRCSPMKGHSHVYWYRQLPEEGLKFMVYLQKENIIDESGMPKERFSAEFPKEGPSILRIQQVVRGDSAAYFCASSRQGEPTDTQYFGPGTRLTVL.

The chain links TRBV7-8 to TRBJ1-1; no clear D. V lost 4 bases and J 6 bases, leaving 12 bases between the germline ends. CDR1 is SGHVS and CDR2 is FQNEAQ in the germline V gene. The CDR3 extends over 13 amino acids. CDR3 DNA: TGTGCCAGCAGCTCCCGTTCGGGCGCTGAAGCTTTCTTT. Its protein is CASSSRSGAEAFF.

The J gene is TRBJ1-2, the V gene TRBV2; TRBD1 matches 7 bases. The CDR3 contains 15 residues. V lost 3 bases, J lost 5 bases, and 9 bases stayed unmatched. CDR1 and CDR2 (germline): SNHLY, FYNNEI. CDR3 sequence (DNA): TGTGCCAGCAGTGAGTTTTTCAGGGGGAATTATGGCTACACCTTC. Amino acid sequence: CASSEFFRGNYGYTF.